This T cell receptor beta chain was profiled in a study of T cell clonality in common variable immunodeficiency. The germline V gene encodes CDR1 LGHNA and CDR2 YNFKEQ. This CDR3 is 16 amino acids long. Heparinized whole blood, 5 to 8 ml, came from each donor. This clone was observed at least ten times. Its antigen is as yet unknown. The junction shows a germline mismatch at one end, possibly a read error. From the germline J gene comes the end of the CDR3, since the read stops 3 residues before it. General study findings and limits: CVID subjects shared fewer TCRbeta clones than healthy controls did. Fewer deletions and N-nucleotide insertions were reportedly seen in common variable immunodeficiency TCR beta sequences.

Assay: immunoSEQ multiplex PCR; the TCRdb copy retains only in-frame clones and omits some. Listed here are around 50,000 clones without any singletons, the top ten holding more than 1.5%. The clonotype was recovered from a person aged 18-70 years in good health. Sequencing was carried out using peripheral blood mononuclear cells. The chain carries TRBV4-2 and TRBJ2-6; 7 bases match TRBD2. CDR3 sequence reads: CASSQAGSSGANVLTF. The CDR3 DNA, read in part, is TGCGCCAGCAGCCAAGCGGGGTCCTCTGGGGCCAACGTC.